The 21 T cell receptor beta chains in this list originate from one sample, sequenced in a study of T cell responses to AZD1222 COVID-19 vaccine. Profiled with immunoSEQ multiplex PCR; TCRdb holds only in-frame clones, not every one. The table shows about 160,000 clones, with about 89% occurring only once. The specimen comprised peripheral blood, sampled on day 0 of AZD1222 vaccination. These receptors originate from an adult in good health.

The CDR3 loop is CASRPRAAADTQYF. Written as DNA, the CDR3 is TGTGCCAGCCGGCCCCGGGCCGCCGCGGATACGCAGTATTTT. This sequence joins TRBV2 and TRBJ2-3; D unresolved. The CDR3 has 14 residues. V lost 8 bases and J 6 bases, leaving 18 bases between the germline ends. CDR1 and CDR2 from the germline V gene are SNHLY and FYNNEI.

The chain employs TRBV28 and TRBJ1-1; D is undetermined. The CDR3 is 14 residues long. Germline loops: CDR1 MDHEN, CDR2 SYDVKM. The V end was cut by 0 bases, the J end by 4 bases, with 9 bases between. CDR3 bases: TGTGCCAGCAGTTTATGGGTAGACGGCACTGAAGCTTTCTTT. This translates into CASSLWVDGTEAFF. The complete variable domain, with remaining parts taken from reference TRBV28 and TRBJ1-1, reads DVKVTQSSRYLVKRTGEKVFLECVQDMDHENMFWYRQDPGLGLRLIYFSYDVKMKEKGDIPEGYSVSREKKERFSLILESASTNQTSMYLCASSLWVDGTEAFFGQGTRLTVV.

This clone was detected a few times. The chain carries TRBV19 and TRBJ2-3; D ambiguous. The CDR3 contains 15 residues. Germline loops: CDR1 LNHDA, CDR2 SQIVND (reference sequence). V was trimmed by 5 bases and J by 1 base, leaving 13 bases between them. This CDR3 is CASSSQLRGTDTQYF. The CDR3 DNA reads TGTGCCAGTAGTTCACAGCTCCGAGGCACAGATACGCAGTATTTT.

In the case of this clone: The same CDR3 is also encoded by other DNA sequences in this sample. The chain recombines TRBV18 with TRBJ2-3; D might be TRBD2 (6 bases). The germline gives CDR1 KGHSH, CDR2 LQKENI. V was pared by 3 bases and J by 3 bases, with 7 bases between. CDR3 length: 13 amino acids. The CDR3: CASSPRGTDTQYF. The DNA of the CDR3 is TGTGCCAGCTCACCCCGGGGGACAGATACGCAGTATTTT.

The chain joins TRBV18 to TRBJ2-3, with TRBD1 matching 10 bases. This CDR3 comprises 17 residues. CDR1 KGHSH and CDR2 LQKENI come from the germline V gene. J lost 4 bases, V lost 3 bases, and 10 bases had no gene match. As DNA, the CDR3 is TGTGCCAGCTCACCCACTTTTGCCGGGACAGGGGCAGATACGCAGTATTTT. Translation: CASSPTFAGTGADTQYF.

CDR3 DNA sequence: TGTGCCTGGAGTGTCCGGTGGGAACCTAACTATGGCTACACCTTC. This gives the protein CAWSVRWEPNYGYTF. J is TRBJ1-2 and V is TRBV30; D is uncertain. Trimming shortened V by 0 bases and J by 0 bases, and 11 bases separated the two germline ends. This CDR3 has 15 residues. Germline assignment: CDR1 GTSNPN and CDR2 SVGIG (reference sequence). The full variable domain, with the rest looked up from reference TRBV30 and TRBJ1-2, is SQTIHQWPATLVQPVGSPLSLECTVEGTSNPNLYWYRQAAGRGLQLLFYSVGIGQISSEVPQNLSASRPQDRQFILSSKKLLLSDSGFYLCAWSVRWEPNYGYTFGSGTRLTVV.

The V and J genes are TRBV7-2 and TRBJ2-7, with D maybe TRBD1 (6 bases). Trimming cost V 1 base and J 2 bases, with 9 bases left between them. The CDR3 length is 14 residues. Germline CDR1 SGHTA, CDR2 FQGNSA. In DNA form, the CDR3 reads TGTGCCAGCAGCTTAGGGACAGCTACCTACGAGCAGTACTTC. Its translation: CASSLGTATYEQYF.

The chain carries TRBV4-2 and TRBJ1-2, with D possibly TRBD1 on 5 matching bases. V dropped 0 bases and J dropped 4 bases, with 12 bases sitting between them. The germline V gene has CDR1 LGHNA and CDR2 YNFKEQ. The CDR3 loop spans 15 amino acids. The CDR3: CASSQDEATVYGYTF. DNA of the CDR3: TGTGCCAGCAGCCAAGATGAGGCGACAGTCTATGGCTACACCTTC.

The chain uses TRBV24-1 and TRBJ1-2; tentative D call: TRBD1 (6 bases). The CDR3 contains 14 residues. CDR1 and CDR2 (germline): KGHDR, SFDVKD. Trimming stripped 1 base from V and 4 bases from J, with 9 bases between. CDR3 DNA sequence: TGTGCCACCAGTGATTTCCGCAGGGGCTATGGCTACACCTTC. The encoded protein is CATSDFRRGYGYTF.

This clone was picked up one time. The rearrangement uses TRBV5-8 and TRBJ1-2; D perhaps matches TRBD1 (6 bases). The CDR3 has 15 amino acids. Germline CDR1 is SGHTS and CDR2 is YDEGEE. With 0 bases removed from V and 4 bases from J, the gap between germline ends came to 13 bases. This CDR3 is CASSLVRGLVYGYTF. CDR3 DNA sequence: TGTGCCAGCAGCTTGGTCAGGGGTCTGGTCTATGGCTACACCTTC.

V gene TRBV28 combines with J gene TRBJ2-2, with 9 bases identical to TRBD1. The germline gives CDR1 MDHEN, CDR2 SYDVKM. The CDR3 has 15 amino acids. V lost 5 bases to trimming and J lost 5 bases; unmatched junction nucleotides: 6. The CDR3 sequence: CASSIRQGGTGELFF. The DNA for the CDR3 is TGTGCCAGCAGTATTCGACAGGGGGGAACCGGGGAGCTGTTTTTT. The complete variable domain, with remaining parts taken from reference TRBV28 and TRBJ2-2, reads DVKVTQSSRYLVKRTGEKVFLECVQDMDHENMFWYRQDPGLGLRLIYFSYDVKMKEKGDIPEGYSVSREKKERFSLILESASTNQTSMYLCASSIRQGGTGELFFGEGSRLTVL.

This clone is a singleton in its sample. This sequence joins TRBV19 and TRBJ2-1; D perhaps matches TRBD1 (5 bases). V was clipped by 0 bases and J by 7 bases, with 7 bases between them. The CDR3 totals 13 residues. CDR1 and CDR2 (germline): LNHDA, SQIVND (reference sequence). CDR3 amino acids: CASSIDRENEQFF. CDR3 nucleotide sequence: TGTGCCAGTAGTATAGACAGGGAAAATGAGCAGTTCTTC. The entire variable domain, with the rest obtained from reference TRBV19 and TRBJ2-1, is as follows: DGGITQSPKYLFRKEGQNVTLSCEQNLNHDAMYWYRQDPGQGLRLIYYSQIVNDFQKGDIAEGYSVSREKKESFPLTVTSAQKNPTAFYLCASSIDRENEQFFGPGTRLTVL.

This chain connects TRBV5-1 to TRBJ1-1, with 8 bases identical to TRBD1. Germline V lookup: CDR1 SGHRS, CDR2 YFSETQ. The CDR3 has 14 amino acids. J lost 5 bases, V lost 1 base, and 4 bases had no gene match. The CDR3 DNA follows: TGCGCCAGCAGCTTGAAACAGGGGGGGACTGAAGCTTTCTTT. Translation: CASSLKQGGTEAFF.

This clone showed up just a few times. The V and J genes are TRBV5-1 and TRBJ2-1; D might be TRBD2 (5 bases). V shed 0 bases and J shed 7 bases, with 17 bases lying between them. The CDR3 is 16 amino acids. CDR1 is SGHRS, CDR2 YFSETQ, per germline. The CDR3 DNA reads TGCGCCAGCAGCTTGGCCTCTAGGCCACGGGAAAATGAGCAGTTCTTC. This sequence encodes CASSLASRPRENEQFF.

The chain uses TRBV28 and TRBJ1-2; TRBD1 aligns across 12 bases. Germline V CDR1 and CDR2: MDHEN, SYDVKM. Trimming took 5 bases from V and 4 from J; bases not matched to a gene: 5. The CDR3 loop spans 15 amino acids. The CDR3 region is CASSGTGGRGYGYTF. The CDR3 bases are TGTGCCAGCAGTGGGACAGGGGGCCGGGGCTATGGCTACACCTTC.

The rearrangement joins TRBV29-1 to TRBJ1-2; the D is unclear. There are 15 residues in the CDR3. Germline V gene data show CDR1 as SQVTM and CDR2 as ANQGSEA. Trimming took 3 bases from V and 5 from J, leaving 19 bases between them. The CDR3 DNA follows: TGCAGCGTTGATGACCCTGGAGATAAACCGTATGGCTACACCTTC. Protein product: CSVDDPGDKPYGYTF.

The gene calls are TRBV6-5 and TRBJ2-2; D call uncertain. This CDR3 is 14 amino acids long. The germline V gene has CDR1 MNHEY and CDR2 SVGAGI. V was shortened by 5 bases and J by 4 bases, with 11 bases between the two germline ends. CDR3 nucleotide sequence: TGTGCCAGCAGTAGGGCTCAAAGCACCGGGGAGCTGTTTTTT. It codes for CASSRAQSTGELFF.

About this clone itself: The same CDR3 is also encoded by other DNA sequences in this sample. The rearrangement links TRBV4-1 to TRBJ2-2; 7 nucleotides agree with TRBD1. The J segment lost 4 bases and the V segment lost 1 base, leaving 3 bases of the junction unmatched. Germline V gives CDR1 MGHRA, CDR2 YSYEKL. This CDR3 has 15 amino acids. The DNA for the CDR3 is TGCGCCAGCAGCCAAGGAGACAGGGCCACCGGGGAGCTGTTTTTT. Amino acid sequence: CASSQGDRATGELFF.

The V call is TRBV7-2, the J call TRBJ1-1; D remains ambiguous. Germline loops: CDR1 SGHTA, CDR2 FQGNSA. V was shortened by 4 bases and J by 8 bases, with 14 bases between the two germline ends. The CDR3 totals 13 residues. CDR3 sequence: CASSSSLVAEAFF. CDR3 in DNA: TGTGCCAGCAGCTCGTCTTTAGTGGCCGAAGCTTTCTTT.

The J gene is TRBJ2-1, the V gene TRBV18; 7 positions agree with TRBD1. The V gene's germline CDR1 is KGHSH and CDR2 LQKENI. The CDR3 totals 15 residues. V shed 6 bases and J 9 bases; nucleotides not matched to a gene: 14. The CDR3 sequence is CASSPRQGLDGEQFF. For the CDR3, the DNA is TGTGCCAGCTCCCCGCGACAGGGCCTTGATGGTGAGCAGTTCTTC.

The gene calls are TRBV18 and TRBJ1-5; D might be TRBD1 (5 bases). Germline values: CDR1 KGHSH, CDR2 LQKENI. V dropped 3 bases and J dropped 0 bases, with 6 bases sitting between them. This CDR3 has 14 residues. The CDR3 sequence: CASSPQGSNQPQHF. In nucleotides, the CDR3 is TGTGCCAGCTCACCTCAGGGTAGCAATCAGCCCCAGCATTTT.